This TCR beta chain appears in the sequencing data of a study of T cells in localized non-small cell lung cancer. Notes on this clone: Its antigen remains unidentified.

TCRdb's copy holds only in-frame clones and misses some; the assay was immunoSEQ multiplex PCR. Of around 29,000 clones listed, about 90% were seen once; the top ten hold around 4%. The V end was cut by 0 bases, the J end by 4 bases, with 4 bases between. Germline assignment: CDR1 GTSNPN and CDR2 SVGIG (reference sequence). The CDR3 contains 11 residues. General study results and limits: A median around 57 of the top 100 tumor clones appeared in adjacent lung. A denser population of T cells in blood accompanied longer overall survival. Compared with tumor, uninvolved adjacent lung displayed greater T cell clonality, ranking highest overall.

This clonotype originated in a woman aged 35-75 years with stage III lung adenocarcinoma. The sample consisted of peripheral blood mononuclear cells, taken before any cancer treatment. J is TRBJ2-7 and V is TRBV30; D gene unclear. The CDR3 coding sequence is TGTGCCTGGAGTGTAAGGTACGAGCAGTACTTC. Translation: CAWSVRYEQYF. Using reference TRBV30 and TRBJ2-7 for the parts outside the CDR3, the full variable domain is SQTIHQWPATLVQPVGSPLSLECTVEGTSNPNLYWYRQAAGRGLQLLFYSVGIGQISSEVPQNLSASRPQDRQFILSSKKLLLSDSGFYLCAWSVRYEQYFGPGTRLTVT.